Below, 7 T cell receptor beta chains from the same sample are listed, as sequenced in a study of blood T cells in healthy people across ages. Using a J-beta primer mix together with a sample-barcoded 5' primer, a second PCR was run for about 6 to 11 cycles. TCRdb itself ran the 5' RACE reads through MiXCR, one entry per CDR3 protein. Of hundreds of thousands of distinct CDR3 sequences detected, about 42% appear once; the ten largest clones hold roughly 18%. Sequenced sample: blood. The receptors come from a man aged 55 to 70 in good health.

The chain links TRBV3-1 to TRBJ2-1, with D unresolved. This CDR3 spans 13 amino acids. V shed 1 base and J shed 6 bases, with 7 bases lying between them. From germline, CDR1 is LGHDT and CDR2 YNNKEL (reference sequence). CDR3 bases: TGTGCCAGCAGCCAAGCCATGATCAATGAGCAGTTCTTC. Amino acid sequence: CASSQAMINEQFF.

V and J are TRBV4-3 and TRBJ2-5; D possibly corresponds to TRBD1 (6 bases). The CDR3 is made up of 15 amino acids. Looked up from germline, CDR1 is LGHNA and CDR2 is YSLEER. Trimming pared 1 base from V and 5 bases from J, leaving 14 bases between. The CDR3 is CASSQGTGLAETQYF. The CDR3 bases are TGCGCCAGCAGCCAAGGAACAGGGTTAGCCGAGACCCAGTACTTC.

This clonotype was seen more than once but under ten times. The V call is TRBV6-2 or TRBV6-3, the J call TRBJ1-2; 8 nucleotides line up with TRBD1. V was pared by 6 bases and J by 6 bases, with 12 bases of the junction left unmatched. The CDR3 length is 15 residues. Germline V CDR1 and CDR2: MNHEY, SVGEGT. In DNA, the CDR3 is TGTGCCAGCAGGGGGGACAGGACCCTCTATAATGGCTACACCTTC. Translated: CASRGDRTLYNGYTF.

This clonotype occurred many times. DNA of the CDR3: TGTGCCAGCAGTCCCGGAGCGGGGCAAGAGACCCAGTACTTC. Its protein product is CASSPGAGQETQYF. The rearrangement uses TRBV27 and TRBJ2-5; 7 bases agree with TRBD2. The junction had 5 bases not matched to a gene; V was cut back by 5 bases and J by 2 bases. CDR3 length: 14 amino acids. CDR1 MNHEY and CDR2 SMNVEV come from the germline V gene (reference sequence).

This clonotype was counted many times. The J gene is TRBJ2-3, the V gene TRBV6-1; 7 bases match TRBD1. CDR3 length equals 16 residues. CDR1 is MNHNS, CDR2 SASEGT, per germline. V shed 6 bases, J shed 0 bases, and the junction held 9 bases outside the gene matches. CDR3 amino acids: CASSRQGFSSTDTQYF. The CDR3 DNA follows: TGTGCCAGCAGCAGACAGGGTTTCAGTAGCACAGATACGCAGTATTTT.

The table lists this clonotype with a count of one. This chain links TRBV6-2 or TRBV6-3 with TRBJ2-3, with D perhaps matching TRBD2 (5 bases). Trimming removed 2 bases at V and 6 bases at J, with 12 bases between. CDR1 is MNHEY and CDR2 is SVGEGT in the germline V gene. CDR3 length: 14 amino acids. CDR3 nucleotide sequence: TGTGCCAGCAGTTACCGGACGGGGTCTGATACGCAGTATTTT. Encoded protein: CASSYRTGSDTQYF.

The CDR3 sequence is CSAAGPVGKTQYF. The CDR3 DNA reads TGCAGTGCTGCAGGGCCTGTTGGAAAGACCCAGTACTTC. The chain has TRBV20-1 and TRBJ2-5; D perhaps matches TRBD1 (5 bases). This CDR3 region has 13 residues. Trimming pared 5 bases from V and 6 bases from J, leaving 16 bases between. From germline, CDR1 is DFQATT and CDR2 SNEGSKA (reference sequence).